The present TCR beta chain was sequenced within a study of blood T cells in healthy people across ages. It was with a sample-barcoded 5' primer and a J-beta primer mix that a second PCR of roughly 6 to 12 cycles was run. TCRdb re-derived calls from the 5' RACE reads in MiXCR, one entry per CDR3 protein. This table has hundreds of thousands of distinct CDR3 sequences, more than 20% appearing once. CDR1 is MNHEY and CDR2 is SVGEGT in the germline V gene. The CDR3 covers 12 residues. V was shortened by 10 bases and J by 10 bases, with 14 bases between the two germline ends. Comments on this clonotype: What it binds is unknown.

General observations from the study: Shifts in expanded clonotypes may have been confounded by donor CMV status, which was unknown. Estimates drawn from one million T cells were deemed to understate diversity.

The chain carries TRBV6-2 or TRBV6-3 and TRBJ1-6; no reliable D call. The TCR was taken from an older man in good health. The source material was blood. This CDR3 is CATITAGSPLHF. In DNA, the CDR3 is TGTGCCACCATTACAGCAGGATCACCCCTCCACTTT.